The 16 T cell receptor beta chains below were found in one sample sequenced in a study of T cells after yellow fever vaccination. TCRdb redid the calling of the 5' RACE reads with MiXCR, one entry per CDR3 protein. The sample has 300,000 to 400,000 distinct CDR3 sequences, roughly 8.6% seen once. Here the sequenced sample was PBMCs, taken 45 days after the first yellow fever vaccination. The receptors come from a man aged 18 to 35 who received the YFV17D yellow fever vaccine.

J is TRBJ1-1 and V is TRBV19; tentatively, D is TRBD1 (5 bases). Trimming cost V 10 bases and J 1 base, with 13 bases left between them. The CDR3 has 13 residues. Germline V gene sequence: CDR1 LNHDA, CDR2 SQIVND (reference sequence). The CDR3 DNA follows: TGTGCCACCGATACCGGGACGAACACTGAAGCTTTCTTT. It specifies CATDTGTNTEAFF. Using reference TRBV19 and TRBJ1-1 for the parts outside the CDR3, the full variable domain is DGGITQSPKYLFRKEGQNVTLSCEQNLNHDAMYWYRQDPGQGLRLIYYSQIVNDFQKGDIAEGYSVSREKKESFPLTVTSAQKNPTAFYLCATDTGTNTEAFFGQGTRLTVV.

The J gene is TRBJ1-2, the V gene TRBV11-1, with D possibly TRBD1 on 5 matching bases. The V end lost 5 bases, the J end lost 0 bases, and 22 bases lay between the germline ends. Germline CDR1 and CDR2: SGHAT and FQDESV (reference sequence). The CDR3 is 18 amino acids. The DNA for the CDR3 is TGTGCCAGCAGCCTCGAGACAGAAATCACCGCTGCTAACTATGGCTACACCTTC. Its protein is CASSLETEITAANYGYTF.

This clonotype was observed a few times. CDR3 loop: CSVVDYENTIYF. DNA for the CDR3: TGCAGCGTTGTTGACTATGAAAACACCATATATTTT. The chain carries TRBV29-1 and TRBJ1-3; no clear D gene. With 4 bases removed from V and 6 bases from J, the gap between germline ends came to 10 bases. The CDR3 is made up of 12 amino acids. Germline V gene sequence: CDR1 SQVTM, CDR2 ANQGSEA.

V gene TRBV7-8 combines with J gene TRBJ1-4; weak D call: TRBD1 (5 bases). This CDR3 has 15 amino acids. Trimming removed 3 bases from V and 2 bases from J, with 10 bases in between. Germline V CDR1 and CDR2: SGHVS, FQNEAQ. The chain's CDR3 is CASSFKGATNEKLFF. CDR3 DNA: TGTGCCAGCAGCTTCAAAGGGGCGACTAATGAAAAACTGTTTTTT.

The chain recombines TRBV7-9 with TRBJ1-4; possible D gene TRBD1, 6 bases. The germline CDR1 and CDR2 sequences are SEHNR and FQNEAQ (reference sequence). The germline V and J ends were trimmed by 6 bases and 5 bases, with 16 bases remaining between them. The CDR3 consists of 15 residues. CDR3 nucleotides: TGTGCCAGCAGGCCCACCGGGACAAGAAATGAAAAACTGTTTTTT. Residues: CASRPTGTRNEKLFF.

The rearrangement joins TRBV7-9 to TRBJ2-5; 9 bases agree with TRBD1. CDR1 SEHNR and CDR2 FQNEAQ come from the germline V gene (reference sequence). The CDR3 contains 15 residues. V lost 5 bases, J lost 2 bases, and 6 bases stayed unmatched. The CDR3 region is CASSRWDRAQETQYF. The CDR3 DNA reads TGTGCCAGCAGCAGGTGGGACAGGGCACAAGAGACCCAGTACTTC.

This clonotype was detected a few times. This chain links TRBV28 with TRBJ2-7; 12 nucleotides agree with TRBD2. The germline V gene has CDR1 MDHEN and CDR2 SYDVKM. V lost 10 bases, J lost 2 bases, and 6 bases stayed unmatched. This CDR3 contains 14 residues. The CDR3 protein is CATVRTSGAYEQYF. The CDR3 region has the DNA TGTGCCACCGTAAGGACTAGCGGGGCCTACGAGCAGTACTTC.

The genes are TRBV27 and TRBJ2-3, with a tentative D call TRBD2 (6 bases). Trimming shortened V by 3 bases and J by 2 bases, and 12 bases separated the two germline ends. Germline CDR1 reads MNHEY; CDR2 reads SMNVEV (reference sequence). The CDR3 extends over 15 amino acids. The CDR3 region has the DNA TGTGCCAGCAGTTTCCAGCGGGCGTTCACAGATACGCAGTATTTT. Amino acid sequence: CASSFQRAFTDTQYF.

The chain employs TRBV20-1 and TRBJ1-1; D remains unclear. Germline V gene data show CDR1 as DFQATT and CDR2 as SNEGSKA (reference sequence). Trimming cost V 4 bases and J 4 bases, with 10 bases left between them. There are 12 residues in the CDR3. This chain's CDR3 is CSATRRGTEAFF. In DNA form, the CDR3 reads TGCAGTGCTACCCGTAGAGGCACTGAAGCTTTCTTT.

This clonotype was found a few times. The rearrangement uses TRBV20-1 and TRBJ2-2, with D uncertain. The CDR3 has 14 residues. Germline CDR1 is DFQATT and CDR2 is SNEGSKA (reference sequence). V was shortened by 3 bases and J by 0 bases, with 8 bases between the two germline ends. The CDR3 DNA reads as TGCAGTGCTAGTCAAAGGACGAACACCGGGGAGCTGTTTTTT. As protein: CSASQRTNTGELFF.

This clonotype has only a few counts. The chain uses TRBV7-6 and TRBJ1-5; unclear D gene. V was pared by 1 base and J by 0 bases, with 10 bases between. From germline, CDR1 is SGHVS and CDR2 FNYEAQ. The CDR3 loop spans 16 amino acids. Here the CDR3 reads CASSLEAWDSNQPQHF. CDR3 nucleotides: TGTGCCAGCAGCTTAGAGGCTTGGGATAGCAATCAGCCCCAGCATTTT.

This clonotype turned up a few times. The rearrangement links TRBV7-9 to TRBJ2-1; D unresolved. The CDR3 sequence is 13 residues long. V lost 1 base and J lost 10, with 11 bases in between. Germline V CDR1 and CDR2: SEHNR, FQNEAQ (reference sequence). The CDR3 protein is CASSLVARYEQFF. In DNA, the CDR3 is TGTGCCAGCAGCTTAGTGGCTCGGTACGAGCAGTTCTTC.

This chain joins TRBV24-1 and TRBJ1-1, with 8 positions matching TRBD1. The CDR3 contains 15 residues. Trimming removed 5 bases from V and 1 base from J; junction bases left unmatched: 5. CDR1 and CDR2 from the germline V gene are KGHDR and SFDVKD. CDR3 in DNA: TGTGCCACCAGTGGTTTACAGGGGGAGAACACTGAAGCTTTCTTT. Translating it yields CATSGLQGENTEAFF.

V usage is TRBV4-1 and J usage is TRBJ1-1, with 7 positions matching TRBD1. CDR1 and CDR2 from the germline V gene are MGHRA and YSYEKL. The CDR3 runs 13 residues. V dropped 7 bases and J dropped 4; count of bases not matched to a gene: 6. The CDR3 loop reads CASIREGATEAFF. In nucleotides, the CDR3 is TGCGCCAGCATCCGGGAGGGGGCCACTGAAGCTTTCTTT.

In this sample, this clonotype turned up a few times. The rearrangement links TRBV6-5 to TRBJ1-2; perhaps TRBD1 as D (5 bases). CDR3 length: 15 amino acids. CDR1 is MNHEY and CDR2 is SVGAGI in the germline V gene. Trimming cost V 3 bases and J 5 bases, with 16 bases left between them. CDR3 sequence reads: CASSYRPGPDYGYTF. In nucleotides, the CDR3 is TGTGCCAGCAGTTATCGTCCGGGACCAGATTATGGCTACACCTTC.

This clonotype was counted ten times or more. The J gene is TRBJ2-2, the V gene TRBV20-1, with D unresolved. V was cut by 1 base and J by 3 bases, with 9 bases left in between. The CDR3 has 14 amino acids. Germline V lookup: CDR1 DFQATT, CDR2 SNEGSKA (reference sequence). This chain's CDR3 is CSARGWVHTGELFF. The CDR3 region has the DNA TGCAGTGCTAGAGGTTGGGTTCACACCGGGGAGCTGTTTTTT.